This section outlines one TCR beta chain sequence together with its context. The target antigen is unknown. There were at least 5.5 micrograms of total RNA extracted from every sample. Between the trimmed V and J ends, which lost 4 bases and 1 base, there was a span of 21 bases. This CDR3 spans 17 amino acids. The germline V gene encodes CDR1 SGDLS and CDR2 YYNGEE. The sample belongs to a study of blood T cells in healthy people across ages. Study-level findings and limits: As age increased, TCR beta diversity per million T cells fell in a roughly linear fashion. The study found more naive CD4+ cells and higher diversity in long-lived than aged donors.

A second PCR, run for about 6 to 11 cycles, used a sample-barcoded 5' primer plus a J-beta primer mix. Each of the cDNA molecules was tagged by a template-switch adaptor with 12 random nucleotides. In TCRdb, the 5' RACE reads were re-called with MiXCR into one record per CDR3 protein. The sample records about 1,000,000 distinct CDR3 sequences, more than 40% being singletons. Sequenced input: blood. The TCR was taken from a woman aged 60 to 75 in good health. The V and J genes are TRBV9 and TRBJ2-7; D not certain. The CDR3 nucleotides are TGTGCCAGCAGCCCCCAATCCACCGCAGGCCTATCCTACGAGCAGTACTTC. Its translation: CASSPQSTAGLSYEQYF.